The clone carrying this TCR beta chain was seen at least ten times. Its antigen remains unknown. Generation of TCR cDNA used 5'RACE template switching (which added a universal primer site and UMIs). TCRdb re-analysed the 5' RACE reads in MiXCR, keeping a single row per CDR3 protein. The repertoire consists of a few hundred thousand distinct CDR3 sequences, with about 3% occurring once and the leading ten covering about 3.3%. The record originates from a study of T cells after yellow fever vaccination. Overall study results and limits: CD4 and CD8 compartments shared a small share of clonotypes.

From germline, CDR1 is SGHRS and CDR2 YFSETQ. This CDR3 spans 14 amino acids. V gave up 0 bases and J gave up 8 bases, with 9 bases separating them. The sample in question was CD4+ T cells sorted from PBMCs, obtained 10 days after the yellow fever booster vaccination. V is TRBV5-1 and J is TRBJ1-6; D may be TRBD1 (5 bases). This clonotype was sampled from a young man who received the YFV17D yellow fever vaccine. DNA of the CDR3: TGCGCCAGCAGCTTGGTGGGCAGGGATTCACCCCTCCACTTT. Protein product: CASSLVGRDSPLHF. Full variable domain (missing parts from reference TRBV5-1 and TRBJ1-6): KAGVTQTPRYLIKTRGQQVTLSCSPISGHRSVSWYQQTPGQGLQFLFEYFSETQRNKGNFPGRFSGRQFSNSRSEMNVSTLELGDSALYLCASSLVGRDSPLHFGNGTRLTVT.